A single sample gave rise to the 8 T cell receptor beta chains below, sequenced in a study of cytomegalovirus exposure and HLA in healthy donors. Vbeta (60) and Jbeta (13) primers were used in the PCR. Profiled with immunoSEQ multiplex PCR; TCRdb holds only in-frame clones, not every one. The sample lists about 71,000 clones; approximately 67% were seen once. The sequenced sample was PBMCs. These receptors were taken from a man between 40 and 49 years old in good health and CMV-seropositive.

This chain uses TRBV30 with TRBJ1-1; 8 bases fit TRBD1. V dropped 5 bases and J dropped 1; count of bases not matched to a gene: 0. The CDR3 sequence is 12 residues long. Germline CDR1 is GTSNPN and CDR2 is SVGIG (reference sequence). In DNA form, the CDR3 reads TGTGCCTGGGACAGGGGGAACACTGAAGCTTTCTTT. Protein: CAWDRGNTEAFF.

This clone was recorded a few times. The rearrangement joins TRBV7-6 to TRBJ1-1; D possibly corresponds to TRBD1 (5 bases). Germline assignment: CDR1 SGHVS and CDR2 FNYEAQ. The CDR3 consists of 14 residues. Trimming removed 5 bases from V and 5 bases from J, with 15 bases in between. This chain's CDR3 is CASSEQGSQTEAFF. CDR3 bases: TGTGCCAGCAGCGAGCAGGGAAGTCAGACTGAAGCTTTCTTT.

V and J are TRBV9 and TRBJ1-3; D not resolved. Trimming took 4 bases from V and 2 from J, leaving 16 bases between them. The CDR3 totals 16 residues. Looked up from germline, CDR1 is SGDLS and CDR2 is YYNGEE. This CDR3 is CASSREDWVAGNTIYF. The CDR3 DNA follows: TGTGCCAGCAGCCGGGAGGATTGGGTCGCTGGAAACACCATATATTTT.

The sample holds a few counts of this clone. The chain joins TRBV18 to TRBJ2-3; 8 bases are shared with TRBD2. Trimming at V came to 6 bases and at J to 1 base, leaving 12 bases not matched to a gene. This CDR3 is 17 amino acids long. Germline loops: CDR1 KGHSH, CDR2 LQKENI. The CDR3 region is CASSRPGGAGRTDTQYF. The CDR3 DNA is TGTGCCAGCTCCCGACCCGGGGGGGCGGGGCGCACAGATACGCAGTATTTT. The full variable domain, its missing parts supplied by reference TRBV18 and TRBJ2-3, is NAGVMQNPRHLVRRRGQEARLRCSPMKGHSHVYWYRQLPEEGLKFMVYLQKENIIDESGMPKERFSAEFPKEGPSILRIQQVVRGDSAAYFCASSRPGGAGRTDTQYFGPGTRLTVL.

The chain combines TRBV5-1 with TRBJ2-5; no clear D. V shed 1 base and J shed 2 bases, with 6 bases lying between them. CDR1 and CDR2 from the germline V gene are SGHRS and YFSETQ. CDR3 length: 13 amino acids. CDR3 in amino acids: CASSLWQQETQYF. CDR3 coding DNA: TGCGCCAGCAGCTTGTGGCAGCAAGAGACCCAGTACTTC.

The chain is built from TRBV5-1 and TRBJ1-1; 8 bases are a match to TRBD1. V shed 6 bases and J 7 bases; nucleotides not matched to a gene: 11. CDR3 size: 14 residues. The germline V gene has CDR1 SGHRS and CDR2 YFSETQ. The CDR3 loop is CASKPTSQGDEAFF. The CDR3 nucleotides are TGCGCCAGCAAACCCACCTCACAGGGGGATGAAGCTTTCTTT.

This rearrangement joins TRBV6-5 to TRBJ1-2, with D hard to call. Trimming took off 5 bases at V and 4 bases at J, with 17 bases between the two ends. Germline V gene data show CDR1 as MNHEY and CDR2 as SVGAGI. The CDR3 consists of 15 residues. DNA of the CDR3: TGTGCCAGCAGTAGACCACCCGGACTCGGCTATGGCTACACCTTC. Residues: CASSRPPGLGYGYTF.

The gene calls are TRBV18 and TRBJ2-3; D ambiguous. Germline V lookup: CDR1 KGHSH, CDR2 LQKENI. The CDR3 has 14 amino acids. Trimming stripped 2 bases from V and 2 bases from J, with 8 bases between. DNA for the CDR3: TGTGCCAGCTCACCAGGCAGGTCCACAGATACGCAGTATTTT. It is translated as CASSPGRSTDTQYF.